These 18 T cell receptor beta chains share one sample of origin, sequenced in a study of sequential checkpoint blockade in melanoma. Treatment in this sample: randomized to nivolumab then ipilimumab (arm A) or the reverse (arm B). The assay was immunoSEQ multiplex PCR, and TCRdb's table has in-frame clones only and misses some. The data show 2,200 or so clones, about 23% seen once. Sequencing was performed on tumor tissue (inferred from file names), taken from a patient given nivolumab and ipilimumab in sequence. These TCRs come from a human donor with melanoma.

The chain recombines TRBV7-7 with TRBJ2-7; 12 bases fit TRBD2. The J segment lost 4 bases and the V segment lost 5 bases, leaving 6 bases of the junction unmatched. The V gene's germline CDR1 is SSHAT and CDR2 FNYEAQ (reference sequence). This CDR3 is 15 amino acids long. The CDR3 loop is CASSRTSGEVYEQYF. CDR3 DNA sequence: TGTGCCAGCAGCCGGACTAGCGGGGAGGTATACGAGCAGTACTTC.

This clone is labeled medium-sized. This chain connects TRBV30 to TRBJ1-5; 7 nucleotides line up with TRBD1. With 3 bases clipped from V and 0 bases from J, the junction kept 11 bases outside the gene matches. Germline lookup yields CDR1 GTSNPN and CDR2 SVGIG (reference sequence). This CDR3 has 17 residues. CDR3 loop: CAWSDRSGQLSNQPQHF. The CDR3 DNA follows: TGTGCCTGGAGCGATCGATCGGGACAGCTTAGCAATCAGCCCCAGCATTTT.

This clone was observed a handful of times. The chain recombines TRBV6-8 with TRBJ1-2, with 9 bases that match TRBD1. This CDR3 contains 14 residues. The trim removed 6 bases at V and 3 bases at J, leaving 5 bases unmatched. Germline values: CDR1 MNHGY, CDR2 SAAAGT. CDR3 amino acids: CASRGQGEYYGYTF. CDR3 in DNA: TGTGCCAGCAGGGGACAGGGTGAATACTATGGCTACACCTTC.

The rearrangement links TRBV29-1 to TRBJ1-3; TRBD1 might be the D (6 bases). There are 15 residues in the CDR3. Germline V CDR1 and CDR2: SQVTM, ANQGSEA. V was pared by 3 bases and J by 2 bases, with 14 bases between. The CDR3 loop reads CSVDSGSGAGNTIYF. The CDR3 DNA follows: TGCAGCGTTGATAGTGGCTCAGGGGCTGGAAACACCATATATTTT.

In this sample, this clone turned up a few times. The chain recombines TRBV19 with TRBJ1-4, with 7 bases that match TRBD1. CDR3 size: 15 residues. V shed 4 bases, J shed 4 bases, and the junction held 6 bases outside the gene matches. CDR1 and CDR2 (germline): LNHDA, SQIVND (reference sequence). The CDR3 nucleotides are TGTGCCAGTAGTACGGGACAGCTAGTTAATGAAAAACTGTTTTTT. It yields the protein CASSTGQLVNEKLFF.

V usage is TRBV5-1 and J usage is TRBJ2-1; TRBD1 is a possible D gene (5 bases). Germline CDR1 reads SGHRS; CDR2 reads YFSETQ. Trimming took off 4 bases at V and 0 bases at J, with 14 bases between the two ends. CDR3 size: 16 residues. The CDR3 DNA reads as TGCGCCAGCAGCGTGGAACAGGCGTCCTCCTACAATGAGCAGTTCTTC. Translated: CASSVEQASSYNEQFF.

The V and J genes are TRBV25-1 and TRBJ2-5; perhaps TRBD1 as D (6 bases). The CDR3 has 14 residues. The germline gives CDR1 MGHDK, CDR2 SYGVNS. V was shortened by 4 bases and J by 2 bases, with 11 bases between the two germline ends. CDR3 coding DNA: TGTGCCAGCAGTGCTGGACAGAGTCAAGAGACCCAGTACTTC. Protein sequence: CASSAGQSQETQYF.

By proportion, this clone is medium-sized. CDR3 bases: TGTGCCAGCAGTTACAACAGGGAGGTGGCAGATACGCAGTATTTT. Its translation is CASSYNREVADTQYF. The chain links TRBV6-8 to TRBJ2-3; TRBD1 or TRBD2 may be the D gene (6 bases each). CDR3 length: 15 residues. Germline V gene lookup returns CDR1 MNHGY and CDR2 SAAAGT. Trimming shortened V by 2 bases and J by 4 bases, and 13 bases separated the two germline ends.

This clone was counted a few times. V and J are TRBV5-1 and TRBJ2-5; 8 bases line up with TRBD1. The ends lost 0 bases at V and 2 bases at J; junction bases unmatched: 6. The CDR3 length is 16 residues. Germline assignment: CDR1 SGHRS and CDR2 YFSETQ. The CDR3 region has the DNA TGCGCCAGCAGCTTGGCCGGGACAGGATTTCAAGAGACCCAGTACTTC. Translation gives CASSLAGTGFQETQYF. Variable domain in full (rest from reference TRBV5-1 and TRBJ2-5): KAGVTQTPRYLIKTRGQQVTLSCSPISGHRSVSWYQQTPGQGLQFLFEYFSETQRNKGNFPGRFSGRQFSNSRSEMNVSTLELGDSALYLCASSLAGTGFQETQYFGPGTRLLVL.

V is TRBV9 and J is TRBJ2-2, with D possibly being TRBD1 (6 bases). Trimming shortened V by 0 bases and J by 5 bases, and 14 bases separated the two germline ends. Germline loops: CDR1 SGDLS, CDR2 YYNGEE. The length of the CDR3 is 16 residues. The CDR3 spells CASSVATGRRTGELFF. The CDR3, as DNA: TGTGCCAGCAGCGTAGCCACAGGGCGCAGGACCGGGGAGCTGTTTTTT.

The gene calls are TRBV10-2 and TRBJ1-4; the D is unclear. Germline loops: CDR1 WSHSY, CDR2 SAAADI. The CDR3 extends over 16 amino acids. Trimming removed 5 bases from V and 0 bases from J, with 13 bases in between. Written as DNA, the CDR3 is TGCGCCAGCAGTTACGGTGTCCAGACAACTAATGAAAAACTGTTTTTT. It is translated as CASSYGVQTTNEKLFF.

The J gene is TRBJ1-6, the V gene TRBV6-8; D is uncertain. With 5 bases removed from V and 0 bases from J, the gap between germline ends came to 14 bases. Germline CDR1 MNHGY, CDR2 SAAAGT. This CDR3 spans 17 amino acids. The DNA for the CDR3 is TGTGCCAGCAGTAGGATCGGCCAGAGCTCCTATAATTCACCCCTCCACTTT. It codes for CASSRIGQSSYNSPLHF.

This clone is large within its sample. The J gene is TRBJ2-1, the V gene TRBV11-3; TRBD2 might be the D (6 bases). Between the trimmed V and J ends, which lost 1 base and 1 base, there was a span of 11 bases. Germline loops: CDR1 SGHNT, CDR2 YENEEA. This CDR3 contains 16 residues. The CDR3 DNA follows: TGTGCCAGCAGCTTAGTACCGGGGGATTCCTACAATGAGCAGTTCTTC. Encoded protein: CASSLVPGDSYNEQFF. The whole variable domain, filled in from reference TRBV11-3 and TRBJ2-1, reads EAGVVQSPRYKIIEKKQPVAFWCNPISGHNTLYWYLQNLGQGPELLIRYENEEAVDDSQLPKDRFSAERLKGVDSTLKIQPAELGDSAVYLCASSLVPGDSYNEQFFGPGTRLTVL.

The gene calls are TRBV5-1 and TRBJ1-3; D perhaps matches TRBD1 (5 bases). Trimming stripped 4 bases from V and 0 bases from J, with 14 bases between. Looked up from germline, CDR1 is SGHRS and CDR2 is YFSETQ. CDR3 length: 16 residues. This CDR3 reads CASSLSDTISGNTIYF. As DNA, the CDR3 is TGCGCCAGCAGCCTATCGGACACCATCTCTGGAAACACCATATATTTT. Full variable domain (outside the CDR3, taken from reference TRBV5-1 and TRBJ1-3): KAGVTQTPRYLIKTRGQQVTLSCSPISGHRSVSWYQQTPGQGLQFLFEYFSETQRNKGNFPGRFSGRQFSNSRSEMNVSTLELGDSALYLCASSLSDTISGNTIYFGEGSWLTVV.

The genes are TRBV30 and TRBJ2-7; the D is unclear. V lost 2 bases and J 5 bases, leaving 7 bases between the germline ends. This CDR3 comprises 11 residues. Germline V lookup: CDR1 GTSNPN, CDR2 SVGIG (reference sequence). The CDR3 here is CAWSLDHEQYF. DNA for the CDR3: TGTGCCTGGAGTCTAGACCACGAGCAGTACTTC.

The rearrangement uses TRBV12-5 and TRBJ1-5; a weak D match, TRBD1 (5 bases). Looked up from germline, CDR1 is LGHNT and CDR2 is FRNRAP. This CDR3 has 13 residues. The CDR3 is CASTWGGNQPQHF. The DNA for the CDR3 is TGTGCCAGCACTTGGGGGGGGAATCAGCCCCAGCATTTT.

This chain joins TRBV5-1 and TRBJ2-4; 12 nucleotides line up with TRBD2. The length of the CDR3 is 16 residues. The J segment lost 5 bases and the V segment lost 4 bases, leaving 7 bases of the junction unmatched. Germline loops: CDR1 SGHRS, CDR2 YFSETQ. In DNA, the CDR3 is TGCGCCAGCAGCCCCGGACTAGCGGGGCTGGAAAACATTCAGTACTTC. Its protein product is CASSPGLAGLENIQYF. Drawing the rest from reference TRBV5-1 and TRBJ2-4, the complete variable domain is KAGVTQTPRYLIKTRGQQVTLSCSPISGHRSVSWYQQTPGQGLQFLFEYFSETQRNKGNFPGRFSGRQFSNSRSEMNVSTLELGDSALYLCASSPGLAGLENIQYFGAGTRLSVL.

The chain employs TRBV11-3 and TRBJ2-2; 8 bases agree with TRBD1. Germline CDR1 reads SGHNT; CDR2 reads YENEEA. CDR3 length: 16 residues. Germline trimming cut 4 bases from V and 0 bases from J; bases unmatched to any gene: 4. CDR3 DNA sequence: TGTGCCAGCAGCTATGACAGGGGTGCGAACACCGGGGAGCTGTTTTTT. Protein sequence: CASSYDRGANTGELFF.